By frequency in the sample, the clone carrying this T cell receptor beta chain is medium-sized. The sample originates from a study of spatial heterogeneity in lung cancer. Regarding time point: sample taken at primary tumor resection. TCRdb processed the 5' RACE reads anew with MiXCR; each CDR3 protein has one entry. The sample holds a few thousand distinct CDR3 sequences, around 13% seen once. The germline V gene has CDR1 DFQATT and CDR2 SNEGSKA (reference sequence). This CDR3 spans 15 amino acids. The V gene end was trimmed by 1 base and the J gene end by 13 bases; junction bases not matched to a gene: 12.

The sequence was collected from a female donor with early-stage non-small cell lung cancer. This sequence joins TRBV20-1 and TRBJ1-6, with 8 bases that match TRBD1. Sample: normal lung tissue next to the tumor, taken at surgery. The CDR3 DNA follows: TGCAGTGCTAGAGTACCGGGACAGGACACTTCGCCCCTCCACTTT. This translates into CSARVPGQDTSPLHF.